The rows below give T cell receptor beta chains drawn from one sample of a study of early T cells in non-severe SARS-CoV-2 infection. TCRdb re-called the 5' RACE reads with MiXCR, one entry per CDR3 protein. The sample includes approximately 42,000 distinct CDR3 sequences, roughly 6.2% of them seen just once. The sample comprised whole blood. All receptors come from an adult who was a healthcare worker with PCR-confirmed SARS-CoV-2 infection or an uninfected control (not recorded which). CDR3s include the opening cysteine and the closing phenylalanine or tryptophan. The order of the fields is clone size, V gene, D gene, J gene, CDR3 protein, CDR3 DNA. D genes are given only for firm matches. Rows give clone size only sometimes, using once, few, many, or a class for an expanded clone.

few	TRBV3-1	NA	TRBJ2-2	CASTPGKDNTGELFF	TGTGCCAGCACCCCTGGGAAAGACAACACCGGGGAGCTGTTTTTT
many	TRBV10-2	TRBD2	TRBJ2-5	CASSGTQSGAQETQYF	TGCGCCAGCAGTGGGACACAAAGCGGGGCCCAAGAGACCCAGTACTTC
few	TRBV18	NA	TRBJ2-2	CASSPSSGVSGELFF	TGTGCCAGCTCACCATCTTCAGGGGTCTCCGGGGAGCTGTTTTTT
many	TRBV20-1	NA	TRBJ2-3	CSARRSRGTDTQYF	TGCAGTGCTAGGAGATCCAGAGGCACAGATACGCAGTATTTT
few	TRBV5-1	NA	TRBJ2-7	CASSLARGDEQYF	TGCGCCAGCAGCTTGGCCAGGGGCGACGAGCAGTACTTC
many	TRBV29-1	NA	TRBJ1-5	CSVALGVGQPQHF	TGCAGCGTTGCGTTGGGGGTAGGTCAGCCCCAGCATTTT
many	TRBV5-1	NA	TRBJ2-6	CASSLISSGANVLTF	TGCGCCAGCAGCTTAATCAGCTCTGGGGCCAACGTCCTGACTTTC
few	TRBV6-5	TRBD1	TRBJ1-1	CASRVMNRGVNTEAFF	TGTGCCAGCAGGGTAATGAACAGGGGCGTGAACACTGAAGCTTTCTTT
NA	TRBV20-1	NA	TRBJ1-5	CSAREGGSNQPQHF	TGCAGTGCTAGAGAGGGGGGAAGCAATCAGCCCCAGCATTTT
many	TRBV11-2	TRBD1	TRBJ2-5	CASSPGTGKGEQETQYF	TGTGCCAGCAGCCCAGGGACAGGGAAGGGAGAACAAGAGACCCAGTACTTC
many	TRBV4-1	NA	TRBJ2-5	CASSQDRQQETQYF	TGCGCCAGCAGCCAAGACCGACAGCAAGAGACCCAGTACTTC
few	TRBV11-2	NA	TRBJ2-7	CASSLGRGPYEQYF	TGTGCCAGCAGCTTAGGCAGGGGACCCTACGAGCAGTACTTC
few	TRBV3-1	TRBD1	TRBJ2-7	CASSLQGAYEQYF	TGTGCCAGCAGCCTACAGGGGGCCTACGAGCAGTACTTC
few	TRBV30	NA	TRBJ2-7	CAWHSGPVGDF	TGTGCCTGGCATTCGGGCCCAGTCGGGGACTTC
few	TRBV28	NA	TRBJ2-7	CASSIPGVRYEQYF	TGTGCCAGCTCCATACCGGGCGTCAGATACGAGCAGTACTTC
NA	TRBV2	TRBD2	TRBJ2-1	CASSYQGLADNEQFF	TGTGCCAGCAGCTACCAAGGACTAGCGGACAATGAGCAGTTCTTC
NA	TRBV11-2	NA	TRBJ2-5	CASSTGYFQETQYF	TGTGCCAGCTCTACAGGGTATTTCCAAGAGACCCAGTACTTC
medium-sized	TRBV5-5	TRBD1	TRBJ2-7	CASSLGTGGSYEQYF	TGTGCCAGCAGCTTGGGGACAGGGGGTAGCTACGAGCAGTACTTC
few	TRBV7-8	TRBD1	TRBJ1-1	CASSLRGLTEAFF	TGTGCCAGCAGCCTCAGGGGGCTTACTGAAGCTTTCTTT
many	TRBV6-1	NA	TRBJ2-7	CASSSTHLGYEQYF	TGTGCCAGCAGTTCCACCCACCTGGGGTACGAGCAGTACTTC
many	TRBV5-4	NA	TRBJ2-7	CASSLHLDRTTEQYF	TGTGCCAGCAGCTTGCACCTCGACAGGACGACGGAGCAGTACTTC
few	TRBV9	TRBD1	TRBJ2-5	CASSLRTGGLQETQYF	TGTGCCAGCAGCCTTCGAACAGGGGGCCTACAAGAGACCCAGTACTTC
many	TRBV6-5	TRBD2	TRBJ2-1	CASSQEVRRGGNEQFF	TGTGCCAGCAGCCAGGAAGTGCGACGGGGGGGGAATGAGCAGTTCTTC
few	TRBV4-2	NA	TRBJ1-5	CASSQDRYSNQPQHF	TGTGCCAGCAGCCAAGACAGGTATAGCAATCAGCCCCAGCATTTT
few	TRBV7-9	NA	TRBJ2-3	CASSLASPADTQYF	TGTGCCAGCAGCTTAGCCTCCCCGGCAGATACGCAGTATTTT
few	TRBV12-3/TRBV12-4	TRBD1	TRBJ2-2	CASRATGSTGELFF	TGTGCCAGCAGGGCGACAGGGAGTACCGGGGAGCTGTTTTTT
few	TRBV6-6	TRBD1	TRBJ1-1	CASRQGESEAFF	TGTGCCAGCAGACAGGGGGAGTCTGAAGCTTTCTTT
NA	TRBV29-1	NA	TRBJ2-3	CSVEALADTQYF	TGCAGCGTTGAAGCTTTAGCGGATACGCAGTATTTT
many	TRBV2	NA	TRBJ2-7	CASRGGLAPLEQYF	TGTGCCAGCAGAGGGGGTCTCGCACCCCTCGAGCAGTACTTC